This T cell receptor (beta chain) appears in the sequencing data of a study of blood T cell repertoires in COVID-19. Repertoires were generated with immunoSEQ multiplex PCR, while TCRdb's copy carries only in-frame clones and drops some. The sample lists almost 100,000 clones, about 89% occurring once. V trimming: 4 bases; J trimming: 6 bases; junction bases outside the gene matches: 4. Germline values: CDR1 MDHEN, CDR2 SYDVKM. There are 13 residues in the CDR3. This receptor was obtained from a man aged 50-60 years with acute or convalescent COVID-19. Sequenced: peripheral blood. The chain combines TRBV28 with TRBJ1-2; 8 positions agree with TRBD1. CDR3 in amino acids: CASSSEDRDGYTF. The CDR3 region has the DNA TGTGCCAGCAGTTCCGAGGACAGGGATGGCTACACCTTC.